Below, 4 T cell receptor beta chains from the same sample are listed, as sequenced in a study of T cells expressing NK-cell markers. Following a re-call of the 5' RACE reads, TCRdb has one entry per CDR3 protein and lacks DNA. The sample data list over 150,000 distinct CDR3 sequences. The sequencing sample was made of blood T cells: a sorted CD56 or NKG2C T cell subset, CD4+ or CD8+ T cells, or bulk PBMC T cells (not recorded which). The receptors shown here come from a man aged 18-70 years in good health.

The chain links TRBV27 to TRBJ2-4; TCRdb names TRBD1, which stays unverified in the absence of DNA. The CDR3 has 16 residues. Per germline, CDR1 MNHEY and CDR2 SMNVEV (reference sequence). The CDR3: CASSLTGGFAKNIQYF.

This chain connects TRBV27 to TRBJ2-7; TCRdb lists TRBD1, though no DNA is available to test this call. Per germline, CDR1 MNHEY and CDR2 SMNVEV (reference sequence). The CDR3 is 14 amino acids. Here the CDR3 reads CASNVRGTDYEQYF.

The chain uses TRBV13 and TRBJ1-1. The CDR3 sequence is 15 residues long. Germline V gene sequence: CDR1 PRHDT, CDR2 FYEKMQ (reference sequence). Here the CDR3 reads CASSLGYRSNTEAFF.

The V call is TRBV2, the J call TRBJ2-7; the TRBD2 assignment by TCRdb is unverifiable without DNA. The CDR3 spans 17 residues. Germline V CDR1 and CDR2: SNHLY, FYNNEI. CDR3: CASSVIGQAESSYEQYF.